This record concerns one T cell receptor beta chain sequence. The antigen is undetermined. These data are taken from a study of OX40 agonist ivuxolimab in advanced cancers. As for the study in general: Averaging around 60 years in age, with a range of roughly 23 to 85, the cohort was more than 75% male. General study findings and limits: Antigens targeted by the expanded peripheral T cells were not determined.

The V and J ends lost 5 bases and 7 bases respectively, with 12 bases between them. The CDR3 is 13 amino acids. Germline CDR1 and CDR2: PRHDT and FYEKMQ (reference sequence). Clones were sequenced by immunoSEQ multiplex PCR, and TCRdb holds only the in-frame ones, with some missing. The repertoire holds about 40,000 clones, approximately 89% seen once, with 23% in the top ten. The sequence was obtained from an adult with an advanced solid tumor such as melanoma, head and neck, liver or kidney cancer. The sequences come from CD4+ or CD8+ T cells sorted from blood, collected in a trial of the OX40 agonist ivuxolimab. V is TRBV13 and J is TRBJ1-3; no firm D call. The CDR3 DNA is TGTGCCAGCAGCCCCGAGGGAGGGAACACCATATATTTT. It codes for CASSPEGGNTIYF.